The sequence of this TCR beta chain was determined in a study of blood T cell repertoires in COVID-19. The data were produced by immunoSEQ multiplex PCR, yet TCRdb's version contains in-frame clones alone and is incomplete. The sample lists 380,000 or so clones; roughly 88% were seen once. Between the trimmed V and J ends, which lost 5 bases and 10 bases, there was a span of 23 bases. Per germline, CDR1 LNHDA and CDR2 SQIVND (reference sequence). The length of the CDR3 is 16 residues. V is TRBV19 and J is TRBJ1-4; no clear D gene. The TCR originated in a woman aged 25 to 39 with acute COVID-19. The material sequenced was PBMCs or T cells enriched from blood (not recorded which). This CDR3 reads CASSDSGVVIDLKLFF. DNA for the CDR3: TGTGCCAGTAGTGACTCCGGAGTAGTGATAGATCTAAAACTGTTTTTT. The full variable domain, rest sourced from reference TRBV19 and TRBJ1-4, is DGGITQSPKYLFRKEGQNVTLSCEQNLNHDAMYWYRQDPGQGLRLIYYSQIVNDFQKGDIAEGYSVSREKKESFPLTVTSAQKNPTAFYLCASSDSGVVIDLKLFFGSGTQLSVL.